This T cell receptor beta chain comes out of a study of Ad26.COV2.S vaccination and SARS-CoV-2 variants (dated by TCRdb to 2020 to 2023). Regarding the complete study: Vaccine-arm donors came from COV1001, a multicentre, randomized, double-blind, placebo-controlled phase I-IIa trial of Ad26.COV2.S in healthy adults. Investigators did not know the trial group allocation while performing experiments and assessing outcomes. The TCR-sequenced set comprised about 32 samples: some 20 Ad26.COV2.S vaccine recipients, 5 placebo recipients and 8 SARS-CoV-2 convalescent individuals. Trial participants were randomized into five groups of five: low-dose or high-dose Ad26.COV2.S given once or twice, or placebo on both occasions. The specificity and breadth of SARS-CoV-2-reactive T cell receptors after Ad26.COV2.S vaccination were assessed by TCRbeta repertoire sequencing. Dosing of Ad26.COV2.S was intramuscular, at either 5x10^10 or 1x10^11 viral particles, delivered as one shot or as two shots spaced 56 days apart. Summary of the overall study and its limitations: The study was not powered to compare responses between vaccine doses or regimens. Spike-specific TCR breadth was higher in Ad26.COV2.S recipients than in placebo recipients (P = 0.0014). Vaccine and placebo recipients had similar non-spike TCR breadth, a finding consistent with the vaccine containing only spike. The authors noted that the TCR breadth and depth analyses may have underestimated total T cell responses. After vaccination, spike-specific CD8+ and CD4+ T cell responses were reported to show substantial breadth.

The V end gives up 5 bases and the J end 8 bases, leaving 0 bases in the junction not matched to a gene. The germline V gene (reference sequence) yields GTSNPN for CDR1 and SVGIG for CDR2. The CDR3 sequence holds 10 residues, the cysteine and phenylalanine included. Kept here is only the CDR3 DNA, which spans 30 bases and is read in frame from base 1. Notes on this clone: The specificity of this receptor is unknown. Qualities for individual bases were not recorded, and no much larger clone is one base off.

The sample's treatment or condition label is to be understood as: some 20 received Ad26.COV2.S at low or high dose, single or two shots; roughly 5 received placebo; per-sample allocation not given. Repertoires of vaccine and placebo recipients were sequenced from samples collected on day 63 after the first injection. In Cohort 1b, about two dozen adults aged 18-55 years were enrolled at a single site in Boston, USA, between 29 July and 7 August 2020. Ad26.COV2.S was a replication-incompetent adenovirus type 26 vector that expressed a prefusion-stabilized SARS-CoV-2 spike protein derived from the original Wuhan strain. The immunoSEQ Assay was the method used to sequence TCRbeta CDR3 regions. After extraction, genomic DNA underwent amplification by bias-controlled multiplex PCR, followed by high-throughput sequencing. Per the original workflow: Collapsing and filtering of sequences were performed to quantify the absolute abundance of each unique TCRbeta CDR3 region. T cell fraction was estimated by normalizing TCRbeta template counts to usable DNA, which was measured by amplifying reference genes present in all nucleated cells. Repertoire TCRs were annotated as SARS-CoV-2-specific when V gene, CDR3 amino acid sequence and J gene were exactly matched to a known reactive TCR set. The reference SARS-CoV-2 TCR set was obtained from MIRA and was filtered for enrichment in COVID-19-positive ImmuneCODE repertoires, whereby public or cross-reactive TCRs were removed. Using the MIRA antigens, annotated TCRs were further analysed by specific ORF or by position within an ORF. Breadth was defined as the number of annotated unique rearrangements divided by the total number of unique productive rearrangements, and depth was defined as the summed frequency of the annotated unique rearrangements. Two-sided Wilcoxon rank-sum tests were applied when comparing TCR breadth between groups. TCRdb took over this immuneACCESS table, retaining in-frame rearrangements with V and J assigned. Such tables are incomplete; in checked studies, under half of the missing clones stem from an unresolved V gene, and the remainder is unexplained. V and J calls and clone size are as listed in that table; D and trimming were resolved from the DNA. The sample contains about 440,000 clones, around 90% of them found a single time. 9.5% to 15% of the sample is held by the ten biggest clonotypes.

This TCR came from a person between 18 and 65 years old who received the Ad26.COV2.S COVID-19 vaccine or a placebo. The chain was built from TRBV30 and TRBJ2-1; 7 nucleotides in the junction match TRBD2. This material consisted of peripheral blood, taken in a trial of Ad26.COV2.S vaccine versus placebo. In nucleotide form, the sequence is TGTGCCTGGGCGGGGGATGAGCAGTTCTTC. Translated, it reads CAWAGDEQFF. Reference TRBV30 and TRBJ2-1 proteins supply the regions before and after the CDR3; the full variable domain is: SQTIHQWPATLVQPVGSPLSLECTVEGTSNPNLYWYRQAAGRGLQLLFYSVGIGQISSEVPQNLSASRPQDRQFILSSKKLLLSDSGFYLCAWAGDEQFFGPGTRLTVL.